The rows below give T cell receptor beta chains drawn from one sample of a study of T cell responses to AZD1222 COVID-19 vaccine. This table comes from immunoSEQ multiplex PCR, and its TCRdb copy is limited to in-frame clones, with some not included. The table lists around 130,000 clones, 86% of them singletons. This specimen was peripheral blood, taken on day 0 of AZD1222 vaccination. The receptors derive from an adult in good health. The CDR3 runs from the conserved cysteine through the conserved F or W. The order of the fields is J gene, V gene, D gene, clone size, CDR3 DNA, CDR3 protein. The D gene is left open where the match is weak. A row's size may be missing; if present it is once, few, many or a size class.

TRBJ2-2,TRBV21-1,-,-,TGTGCCAGCAGCAAAGTTTGCTTTGGCTCTAGCGGGAGTGGGGAGCTGTTTTTT,CASSKVCFGSSGSGELFF
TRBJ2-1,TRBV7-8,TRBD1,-,TGTGCCAGCAGCCCCCAGGGGGCGAATAATGAGCAGTTCTTC,CASSPQGANNEQFF
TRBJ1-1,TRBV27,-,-,TGTGCCAGCATATCTAGGGTGAATGACACTGAAGCTTTCTTT,CASISRVNDTEAFF
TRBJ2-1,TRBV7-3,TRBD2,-,TGTGCCAGCAGCAACGTCGGCGGGAGGAAATCAATCTCCTACAATGAGCAGTTCTTC,CASSNVGGRKSISYNEQFF
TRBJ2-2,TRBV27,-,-,TGTGCCAGCAGTAGGGCTGGCGGGGAGCTGTTTTTT,CASSRAGGELFF
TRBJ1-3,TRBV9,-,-,TGTGCCAGCAGCGTAGTGCAAGATTGGGGTTCCGGAAACACCATATATTTT,CASSVVQDWGSGNTIYF
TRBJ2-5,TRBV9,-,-,TGTGCCAGCAGCGGCACGGGGGCCCAAGAGACCCAGTACTTC,CASSGTGAQETQYF
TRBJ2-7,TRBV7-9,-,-,TGTGCCAGCAGCTCCCAGGGGGGTAGGGAGCAGTACTTC,CASSSQGGREQYF
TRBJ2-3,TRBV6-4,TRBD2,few,TGTGCCAGCAGTGAAGGGACTAGCGGGACAGATACGCAGTATTTT,CASSEGTSGTDTQYF
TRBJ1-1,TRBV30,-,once,TGTGCCTGGGAGCAAGCTCACGGGCAGCCCCGCTCCTTT,CAWEQAHGQPRSF
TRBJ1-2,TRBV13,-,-,TGTGCCAGCAGCTTACGGGGGAATGGCTACACCTTC,CASSLRGNGYTF
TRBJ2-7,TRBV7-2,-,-,TGTGCCAGCAGCCCCGCCAGAGATGGCGAGCAGTACTTC,CASSPARDGEQYF
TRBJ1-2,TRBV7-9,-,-,TGTGCCAGCAGCTTAGCGGGGGATGGCTACACCTTC,CASSLAGDGYTF
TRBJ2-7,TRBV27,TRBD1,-,TGTGCCAGCAGTTCACCGGGACAGGGGTATGCCGAGCAGTACTTC,CASSSPGQGYAEQYF
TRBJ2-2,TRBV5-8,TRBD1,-,TGTGCCAGCAGCCTCTGGACAGGGAGCAACACCGGGGAGCTGTTTTTT,CASSLWTGSNTGELFF
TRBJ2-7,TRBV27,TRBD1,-,TGTGCCAGCAGTTTCGGGACAGGGCTCTACGAGCAGTACTTC,CASSFGTGLYEQYF
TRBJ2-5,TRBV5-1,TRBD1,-,TGCGCCAGCAGCCCCCTTCCCGGGACAGGGGTCGAGACCCAGTACTTC,CASSPLPGTGVETQYF
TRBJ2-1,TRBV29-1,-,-,TGCAGCGTCCCTGGTCGGGGTGCCGGTGAGCAGTTCTTC,CSVPGRGAGEQFF
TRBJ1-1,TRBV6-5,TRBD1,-,TGTGCCAGCAGTTTGGACAGGGCGGCCACTGAAGCTTTCTTT,CASSLDRAATEAFF
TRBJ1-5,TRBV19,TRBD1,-,TGTGCCCTAGGTACAGGGGGTCAGCCCCAGCATTTT,CALGTGGQPQHF
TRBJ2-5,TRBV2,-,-,TGTGCCAGCAGTGCACTGCGGGGGCTACAAGAGACCCAGTACTTC,CASSALRGLQETQYF
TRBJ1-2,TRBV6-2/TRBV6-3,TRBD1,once,TGTGCCAGCAGATACACGACAGGGAAAATGAATGGCTACACCTTC,CASRYTTGKMNGYTF